This passage covers 16 T cell receptor beta chains from one sample sequenced in a study of cytotoxic CD8 clonotypes in ibrutinib-treated CLL (dated by TCRdb to 2020 to 2022). Library prep was done by the immunoSEQ multiplex PCR assay. Sourced from immuneACCESS, this table was stored by TCRdb with only in-frame sequences that have V and J called. A share of the clones is absent; for the studies checked, an unresolved V gene accounts for under half, and the remainder has no known explanation. Present in this sample are hundreds of thousands of clones, 60% to 75% of which were seen just once. Roughly 15% of the sample comes from the top ten. The sample's time point label, decoded: around 2 years on ibrutinib. Sample: PBMCs, taken after 24 months of ibrutinib treatment. The source of these receptors is a human donor with chronic lymphocytic leukemia.

This chain joins TRBV20-1 and TRBJ1-2; D is unclear. The CDR3 is made up of 11 amino acids. V lost 2 bases, J lost 11 bases, and 12 bases lay in between. Germline-derived CDR1 and CDR2 are DFQATT and SNEGSKA (reference sequence). The CDR3 reads CSARYRLGYTF. CDR3 in DNA: TGCAGTGCTAGATACCGGCTTGGTTACACCTTC.

As to this clone: A read error is likely, as this CDR3 ends without the conserved phenylalanine or tryptophan. The V and J genes are TRBV28 and TRBJ2-7; no clear D. The germline V gene has CDR1 MDHEN and CDR2 SYDVKM. This CDR3 comprises 13 residues. Trimming shortened V by 2 bases and J by 3 bases, and 8 bases separated the two germline ends. CDR3 in amino acids: CASSLRGNYEQYL. In DNA form, the CDR3 reads TGTGCCAGCAGTTTACGTGGCAACTACGAGCAGTACCTC.

In this sample, this clone turned up once. The rearrangement uses TRBV4-2 and TRBJ2-7; 8 nucleotides line up with TRBD2. Germline V gene lookup returns CDR1 LGHNA and CDR2 YNFKEQ. This CDR3 comprises 19 residues. Trimming at V came to 1 base and at J to 2 bases, leaving 16 bases not matched to a gene. DNA of the CDR3: TGTGCCAGCAGCCAAGTGCCCCGCGGCGTAGCGGGACTTGCCTACGAGCAGTACTTC. The encoded protein is CASSQVPRGVAGLAYEQYF.

The rearrangement joins TRBV28 to TRBJ1-5, with D possibly TRBD1 on 5 matching bases. Germline V CDR1 and CDR2: MDHEN, SYDVKM. The CDR3 loop spans 15 amino acids. V lost 3 bases and J 3 bases, leaving 12 bases between the germline ends. Here the CDR3 DNA reads TGTGCCAGCAGTTTCGGCCGCAGGGACAATCAGCCCCAGCATTTT. This gives the protein CASSFGRRDNQPQHF.

The rearrangement links TRBV10-3 to TRBJ2-7; no firm D call. Germline values: CDR1 ENHRY, CDR2 SYGVKD. CDR3 size: 12 residues. Trimming took 2 bases from V and 3 from J, leaving 5 bases between them. CDR3: CAISEGNYEQYF. In DNA, the CDR3 is TGTGCCATCAGTGAGGGGAACTACGAGCAGTACTTC.

This sequence joins TRBV11-2 and TRBJ2-6; no reliable D call. The length of the CDR3 is 14 residues. The V and J ends lost 10 bases and 1 base respectively, with 11 bases between them. The germline CDR1 and CDR2 sequences are SGHAT and FQNNGV. The CDR3 nucleotides are TGTGCCACAGCGCCGAGTTCTGGGGCCAACGTCCTGACTTTC. This translates into CATAPSSGANVLTF.

The chain uses TRBV5-1 and TRBJ2-7; D is unresolved. The germline gives CDR1 SGHRS, CDR2 YFSETQ. The CDR3 is made up of 13 amino acids. The ends were cut back, 4 bases at V and 0 bases at J, with 8 bases in the middle. The CDR3 DNA reads TGCGCCAGCAGCCCGACCTACTCCTACGAGCAGTACTTC. As protein: CASSPTYSYEQYF.

The chain employs TRBV15 and TRBJ2-7, with D perhaps TRBD2 (6 bases). The CDR3 contains 18 residues. V was shortened by 1 base and J by 5 bases, with 24 bases between the two germline ends. The V gene's germline CDR1 is LNHNV and CDR2 YYDKDF (reference sequence). CDR3 in amino acids: CATSRGGREDLVSDEQYF. The CDR3 bases are TGTGCCACCAGCAGAGGAGGCAGGGAGGATTTGGTTTCGGACGAGCAGTACTTC. Full variable domain (missing parts from reference TRBV15 and TRBJ2-7): DAMVIQNPRYQVTQFGKPVTLSCSQTLNHNVMYWYQQKSSQAPKLLFHYYDKDFNNEADTPDNFQSRRPNTSFCFLDIRSPGLGDTAMYLCATSRGGREDLVSDEQYFGPGTRLTVT.

The chain recombines TRBV19 with TRBJ1-2; D possibly corresponds to TRBD1 (6 bases). The V and J ends lost 10 bases and 3 bases respectively, with 15 bases between them. The germline V gene encodes CDR1 LNHDA and CDR2 SQIVND (reference sequence). This CDR3 is built from 13 residues. The CDR3 loop reads CATTDRSDYGYTF. DNA of the CDR3: TGTGCCACTACCGACAGGAGTGACTATGGCTACACCTTC.

The chain links TRBV28 to TRBJ1-1; D gene uncertain. This CDR3 contains 13 residues. Deletions cut 8 bases from V and 4 bases from J, with 14 bases between. Germline CDR1 MDHEN, CDR2 SYDVKM. CDR3 protein: CASGHEDITEAFF. The CDR3 coding sequence is TGTGCCAGCGGGCATGAGGATATCACTGAAGCTTTCTTT.

This chain connects TRBV15 to TRBJ2-7, with 12 bases fitting TRBD1. The V segment lost 3 bases and the J segment 6 bases; nucleotides outside the gene matches: 9. The CDR3 has 16 residues. Per the germline V gene, CDR1 is LNHNV and CDR2 is YYDKDF (reference sequence). The CDR3 loop reads CATSSEPGTGGVEQYF. The CDR3 DNA reads as TGTGCCACCAGCAGTGAACCGGGGACAGGGGGCGTCGAGCAGTACTTC.

CDR3 region: CAISQYLGRGPNEQYF. The CDR3 bases are TGTGCCATCAGCCAGTACCTCGGCAGGGGGCCCAACGAGCAGTACTTC. The chain has TRBV10-3 and TRBJ2-7; 8 bases line up with TRBD1. The J segment lost 5 bases and the V segment lost 6 bases, leaving 15 bases of the junction unmatched. This CDR3 spans 16 amino acids. The germline CDR1 and CDR2 sequences are ENHRY and SYGVKD.

The chain combines TRBV27 with TRBJ2-3, with 10 bases lining up with TRBD2. The CDR3 is made up of 17 amino acids. Germline V CDR1 and CDR2: MNHEY, SMNVEV (reference sequence). J gave up 4 bases and V 0 bases, and 7 bases lay outside the gene matches. In DNA, the CDR3 is TGTGCCAGCAGTTTATCGCCCCACCTAGCGGGAGCAGATACGCAGTATTTT. It translates to CASSLSPHLAGADTQYF.

V is TRBV6-5 and J is TRBJ2-7; tentative D call: TRBD1 (6 bases). The CDR3 is 15 residues long. Trimming took off 2 bases at V and 3 bases at J, with 14 bases between the two ends. Germline V gene lookup returns CDR1 MNHEY and CDR2 SVGAGI. CDR3 loop: CASSYGTSLIYEQYF. Here the CDR3 DNA reads TGTGCCAGCAGTTACGGGACAAGTCTAATCTACGAGCAGTACTTC.

The V gene is TRBV5-4, the J gene TRBJ2-1; the D gene is possibly TRBD2 (6 bases). Looked up from germline, CDR1 is SGHNT and CDR2 is YYREEE (reference sequence). The CDR3 has 15 residues. Trimming took 0 bases from V and 10 from J, leaving 17 bases between them. CDR3 nucleotide sequence: TGTGCCAGCAGCTTGGAACTAGCCCAACAGGACGAGCAGTTCTTC. This sequence encodes CASSLELAQQDEQFF. Filled out from reference TRBV5-4 and TRBJ2-1, the complete variable domain reads ETGVTQSPTHLIKTRGQQVTLRCSSQSGHNTVSWYQQALGQGPQFIFQYYREEENGRGNFPPRFSGLQFPNYSSELNVNALELDDSALYLCASSLELAQQDEQFFGPGTRLTVL.

This clone has more than one count but fewer than ten. J is TRBJ1-5 and V is TRBV25-1, with no clear D. The CDR3 extends over 15 amino acids. V gave up 2 bases and J gave up 0 bases, with 8 bases separating them. Germline lookup yields CDR1 MGHDK and CDR2 SYGVNS. The CDR3 here is CASSEGGDSNQPQHF. Here the CDR3 DNA reads TGTGCCAGCAGTGAAGGCGGCGATAGCAATCAGCCCCAGCATTTT.